This T cell receptor (beta chain) is from a study of cytomegalovirus exposure and HLA in healthy donors. Although they were nominally healthy when sampled, donors likely had unrecorded immune exposures. Study-level points and caveats: A few CMV-associated chains proved CMV antigen-specific in vitro. Investigators reported 150 to 200 TCR beta chains as tied to cytomegalovirus. It was shown in a later analysis that HLA-associated TCR beta chains were more clonally expanded than other, equally common chains.

Researchers ran the PCR with 60 Vbeta and 13 Jbeta primers. TCRdb keeps only in-frame clones here, not all; method: immunoSEQ multiplex PCR. Of 210,000 or so clones in the sample, approximately 80% were seen once. The CDR3 totals 13 residues. Germline V CDR1 and CDR2: SQVTM, ANQGSEA. Trimming removed 7 bases from V and 7 bases from J; junction bases left unmatched: 10. As regards this clone: What it binds is unknown.

The J gene is TRBJ2-1, the V gene TRBV29-1; TRBD2 agrees at 7 bases. This clonotype originated in a middle-aged man in good health and CMV-seronegative. Sequenced material: PBMCs. DNA for the CDR3: TGCAGCGGAGAGCGGGACCTGGGGAATGAGCAGTTCTTC. Amino acid sequence: CSGERDLGNEQFF.